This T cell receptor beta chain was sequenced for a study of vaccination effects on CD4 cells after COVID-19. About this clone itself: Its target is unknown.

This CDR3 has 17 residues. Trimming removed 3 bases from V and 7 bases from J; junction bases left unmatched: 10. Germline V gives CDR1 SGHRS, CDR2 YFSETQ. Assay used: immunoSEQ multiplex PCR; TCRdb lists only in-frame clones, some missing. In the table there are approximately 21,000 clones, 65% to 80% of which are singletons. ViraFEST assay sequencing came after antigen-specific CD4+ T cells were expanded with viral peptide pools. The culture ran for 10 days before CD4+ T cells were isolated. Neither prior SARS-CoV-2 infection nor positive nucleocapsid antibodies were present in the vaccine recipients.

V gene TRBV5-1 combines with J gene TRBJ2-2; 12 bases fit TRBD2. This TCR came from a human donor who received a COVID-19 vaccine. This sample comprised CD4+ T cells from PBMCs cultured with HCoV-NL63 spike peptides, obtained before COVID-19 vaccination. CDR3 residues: CASSSTSGRMGSGELFF. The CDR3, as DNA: TGCGCCAGCAGCTCTACTAGCGGGAGGATGGGGAGCGGGGAGCTGTTTTTT.